This T cell receptor beta chain was captured in a study of blood T cell repertoires in COVID-19 (dated by TCRdb to between 2020 and 2021). Context from the whole study: Samples covering the acute and convalescent phases of COVID-19 were provided by collaborators in the United States, Italy and Spain. The samples were drawn from two sources: the first 160 participants of the ongoing ImmuneRACE study, and over 1,000 subjects contributed by 6 global collaborators. The dataset comprised deeply sampled blood TCRbeta repertoires from subjects exposed to, actively infected with, or recovered from COVID-19. Nearly every sample came with metadata listing a de-identified subject ID, COVID-19 status, age in years and sex. The material from the prospective study consisted of cDNA or gDNA derived from T cells, B-cell-depleted T cells, or PBMCs. A freely available public database, intended as a resource for researchers studying the immune response to SARS-CoV-2, is where the repertoires were released. Where available, HLA class I and class II types were obtained from metadata supplied by the sample provider rather than from assay-based typing.

This clone was found once. This receptor's antigen is unknown. No per-base quality is available; no much larger clone lies one base away. TCRbeta CDR3 regions were amplified from genomic DNA using the immunoSEQ Assay, a bias-controlled multiplex PCR. Concerning the study's data processing: Nucleated cell counts per sample were estimated from amplification of reference gene primers within the assay. To quantify the absolute abundance of each unique TCRbeta CDR3 rearrangement, sequence reads were collapsed and filtered. For each sample, productive Simpson clonality was calculated by taking the square root of Simpson's diversity index across productive rearrangements. Sourced from immuneACCESS, this table was stored by TCRdb with only in-frame sequences that have V and J called. A share of the clones is absent; for the studies checked, an unresolved V gene accounts for under half, and the remainder has no known explanation. V and J calls and clone size are those listed in that table; D and trimming were worked out from the DNA. For this sample there are about 110,000 clones; 80% to 90% appear just once. The ten largest clones capture nearly 5% of the sample.

General conclusions and limits of the study: How much clinical and demographic metadata was included differed by source and by participant, and the metadata was provided uncurated.

Each collaborating institution followed its own protocols to collect whole blood in K2EDTA tubes. Collaborator samples were shipped for TCRbeta analysis as frozen whole blood, isolated PBMCs, or DNA extracted from either sample type. The sequence was obtained from a middle-aged man with active or convalescent COVID-19. Sequencing was performed on peripheral blood.

The bases read TGCGCCAGCAGCCAAGACGAGATCTATGGCTACACCTTC. Translated, it gives CASSQDEIYGYTF. The sequence links TRBV4-3 to TRBJ1-2; too little of a D gene remains to name it. The germline V gene specifies LGHNA as CDR1 and YSLEER as CDR2. The CDR3 starts with the cysteine, ends with the phenylalanine, and has 13 residues. The retained sequence is limited to the CDR3, 39 bases, with the frame set at the first base. Trimming at the junction amounts to 0 bases on V and 4 bases on J, and the germline ends lie 6 bases apart.